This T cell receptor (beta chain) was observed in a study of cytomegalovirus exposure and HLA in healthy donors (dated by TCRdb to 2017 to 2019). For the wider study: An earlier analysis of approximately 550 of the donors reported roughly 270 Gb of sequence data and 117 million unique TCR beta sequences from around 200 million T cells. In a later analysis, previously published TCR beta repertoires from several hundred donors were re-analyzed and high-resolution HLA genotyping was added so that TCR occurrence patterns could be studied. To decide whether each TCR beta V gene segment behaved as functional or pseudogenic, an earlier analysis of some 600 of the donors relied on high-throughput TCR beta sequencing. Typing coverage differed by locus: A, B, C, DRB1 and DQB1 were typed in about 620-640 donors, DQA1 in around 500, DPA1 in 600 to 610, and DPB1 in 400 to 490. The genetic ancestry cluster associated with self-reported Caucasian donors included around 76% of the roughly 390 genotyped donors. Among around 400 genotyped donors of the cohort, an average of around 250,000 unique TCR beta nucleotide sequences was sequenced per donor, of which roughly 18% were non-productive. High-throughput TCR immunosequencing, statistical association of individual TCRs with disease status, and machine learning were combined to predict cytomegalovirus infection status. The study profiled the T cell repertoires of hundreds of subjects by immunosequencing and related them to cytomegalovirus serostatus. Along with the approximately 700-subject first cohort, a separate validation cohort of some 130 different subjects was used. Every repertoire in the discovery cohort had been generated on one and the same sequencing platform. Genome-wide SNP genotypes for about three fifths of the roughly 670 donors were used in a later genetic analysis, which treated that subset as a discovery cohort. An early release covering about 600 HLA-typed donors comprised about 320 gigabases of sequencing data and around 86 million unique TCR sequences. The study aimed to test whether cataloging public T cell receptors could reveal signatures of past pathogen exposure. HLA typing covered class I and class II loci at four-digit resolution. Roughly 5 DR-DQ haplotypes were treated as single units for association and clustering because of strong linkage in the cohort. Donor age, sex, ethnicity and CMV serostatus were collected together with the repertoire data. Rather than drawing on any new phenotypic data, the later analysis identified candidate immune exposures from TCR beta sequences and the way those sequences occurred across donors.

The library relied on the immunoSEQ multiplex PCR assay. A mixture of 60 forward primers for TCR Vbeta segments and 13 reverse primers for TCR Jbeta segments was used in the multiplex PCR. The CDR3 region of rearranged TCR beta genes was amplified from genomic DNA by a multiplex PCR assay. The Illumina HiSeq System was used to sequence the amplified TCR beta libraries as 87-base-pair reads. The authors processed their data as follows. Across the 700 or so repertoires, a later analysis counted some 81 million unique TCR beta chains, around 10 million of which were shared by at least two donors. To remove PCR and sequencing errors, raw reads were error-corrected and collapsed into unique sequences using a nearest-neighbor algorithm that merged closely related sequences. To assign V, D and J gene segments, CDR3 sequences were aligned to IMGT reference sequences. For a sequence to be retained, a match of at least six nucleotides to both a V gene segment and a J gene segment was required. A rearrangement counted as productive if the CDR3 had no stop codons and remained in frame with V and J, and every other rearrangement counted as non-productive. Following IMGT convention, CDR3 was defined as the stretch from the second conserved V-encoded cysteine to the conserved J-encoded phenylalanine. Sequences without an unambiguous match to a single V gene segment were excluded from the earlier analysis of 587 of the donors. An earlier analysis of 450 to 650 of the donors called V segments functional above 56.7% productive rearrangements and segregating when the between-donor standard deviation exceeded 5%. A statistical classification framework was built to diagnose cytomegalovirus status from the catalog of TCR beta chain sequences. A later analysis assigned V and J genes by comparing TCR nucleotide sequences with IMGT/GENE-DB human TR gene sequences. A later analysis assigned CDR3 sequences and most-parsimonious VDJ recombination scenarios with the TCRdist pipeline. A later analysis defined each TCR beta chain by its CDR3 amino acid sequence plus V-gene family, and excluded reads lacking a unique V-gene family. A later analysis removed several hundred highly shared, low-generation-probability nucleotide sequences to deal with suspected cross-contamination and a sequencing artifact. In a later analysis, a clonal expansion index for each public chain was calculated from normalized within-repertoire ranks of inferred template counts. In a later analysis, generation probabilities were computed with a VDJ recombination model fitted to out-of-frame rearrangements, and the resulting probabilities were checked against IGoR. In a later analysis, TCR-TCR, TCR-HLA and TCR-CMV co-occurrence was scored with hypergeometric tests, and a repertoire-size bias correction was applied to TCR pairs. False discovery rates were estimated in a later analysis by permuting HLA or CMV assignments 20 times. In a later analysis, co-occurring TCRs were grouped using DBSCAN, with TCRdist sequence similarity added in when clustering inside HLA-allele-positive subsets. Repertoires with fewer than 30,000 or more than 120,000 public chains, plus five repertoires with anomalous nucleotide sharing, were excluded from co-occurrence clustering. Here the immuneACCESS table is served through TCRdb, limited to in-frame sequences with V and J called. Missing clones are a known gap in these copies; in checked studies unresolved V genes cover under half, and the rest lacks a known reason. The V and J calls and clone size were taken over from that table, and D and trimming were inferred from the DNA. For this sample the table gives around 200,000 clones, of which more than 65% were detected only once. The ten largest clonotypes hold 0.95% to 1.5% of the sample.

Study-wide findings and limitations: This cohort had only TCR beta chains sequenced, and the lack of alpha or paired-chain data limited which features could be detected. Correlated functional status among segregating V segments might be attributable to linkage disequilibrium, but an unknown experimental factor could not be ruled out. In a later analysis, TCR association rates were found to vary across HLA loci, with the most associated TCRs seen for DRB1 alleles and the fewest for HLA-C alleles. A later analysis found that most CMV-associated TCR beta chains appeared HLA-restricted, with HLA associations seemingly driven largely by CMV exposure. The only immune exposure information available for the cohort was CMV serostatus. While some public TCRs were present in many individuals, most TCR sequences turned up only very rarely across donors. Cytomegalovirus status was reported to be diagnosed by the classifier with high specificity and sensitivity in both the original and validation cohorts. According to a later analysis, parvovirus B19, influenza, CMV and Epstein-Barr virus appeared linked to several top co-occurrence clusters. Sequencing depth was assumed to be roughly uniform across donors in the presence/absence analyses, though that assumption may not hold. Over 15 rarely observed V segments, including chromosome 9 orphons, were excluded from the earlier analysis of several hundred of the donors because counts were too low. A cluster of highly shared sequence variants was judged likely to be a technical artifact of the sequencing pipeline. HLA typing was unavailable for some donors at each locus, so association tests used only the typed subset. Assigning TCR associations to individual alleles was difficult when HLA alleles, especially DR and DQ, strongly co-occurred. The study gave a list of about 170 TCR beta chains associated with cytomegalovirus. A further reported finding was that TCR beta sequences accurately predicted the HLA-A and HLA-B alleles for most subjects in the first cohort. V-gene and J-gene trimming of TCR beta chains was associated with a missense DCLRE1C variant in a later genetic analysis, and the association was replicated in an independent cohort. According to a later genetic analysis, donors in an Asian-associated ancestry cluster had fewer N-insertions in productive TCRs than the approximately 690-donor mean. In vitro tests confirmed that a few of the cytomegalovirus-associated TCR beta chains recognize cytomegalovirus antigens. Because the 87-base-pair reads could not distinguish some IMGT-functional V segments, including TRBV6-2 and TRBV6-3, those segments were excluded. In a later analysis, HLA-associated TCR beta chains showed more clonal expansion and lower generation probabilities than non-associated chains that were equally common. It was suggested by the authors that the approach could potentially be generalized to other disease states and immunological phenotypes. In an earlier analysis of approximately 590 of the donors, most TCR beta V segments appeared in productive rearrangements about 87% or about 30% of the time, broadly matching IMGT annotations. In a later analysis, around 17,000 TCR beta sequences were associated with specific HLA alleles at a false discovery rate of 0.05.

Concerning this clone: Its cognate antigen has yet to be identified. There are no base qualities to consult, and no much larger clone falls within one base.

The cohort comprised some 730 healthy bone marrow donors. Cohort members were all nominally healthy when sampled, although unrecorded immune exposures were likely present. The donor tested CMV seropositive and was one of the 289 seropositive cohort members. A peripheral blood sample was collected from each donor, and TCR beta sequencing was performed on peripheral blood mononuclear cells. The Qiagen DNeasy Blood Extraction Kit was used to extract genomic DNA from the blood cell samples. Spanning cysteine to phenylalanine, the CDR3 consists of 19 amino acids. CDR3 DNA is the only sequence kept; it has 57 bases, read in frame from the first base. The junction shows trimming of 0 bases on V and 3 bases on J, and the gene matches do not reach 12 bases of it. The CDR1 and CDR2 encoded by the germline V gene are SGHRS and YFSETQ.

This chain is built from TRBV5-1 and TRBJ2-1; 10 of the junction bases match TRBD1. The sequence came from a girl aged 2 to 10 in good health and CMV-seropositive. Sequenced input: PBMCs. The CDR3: CASSLARDRGREGYNEQFF. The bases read TGCGCCAGCAGCTTGGCCAGGGACAGGGGCCGAGAAGGCTACAATGAGCAGTTCTTC.